This TCR beta chain was retrieved from a study of T cell changes during pregnancy in multiple sclerosis. TCRdb keeps only in-frame clones here, not all; method: immunoSEQ multiplex PCR. Among tens of thousands of clones, about nine tenths were seen once, and the ten largest hold about 1.6%. The CDR3 extends over 15 amino acids. Per the germline V gene, CDR1 is SNHLY and CDR2 is FYNNEI. The J segment lost 6 bases and the V segment lost 7 bases, leaving 15 bases of the junction unmatched. Sample: peripheral blood, taken after pregnancy. The rearrangement joins TRBV2 to TRBJ2-7; TRBD2 agrees at 7 bases. The receptor was isolated from a female donor in good health, enrolled as a control in a pregnancy study. The DNA for the CDR3 is TGTGCCAGCACCCCTGGGGGGGTTCTGGCTGGCGAGCAGTACTTC. Protein sequence: CASTPGGVLAGEQYF.